This paragraph reports one TCR beta chain. In the authors' workflow: Nucleated cell counts were estimated from reference gene primer amplification. The protocol was immunoSEQ multiplex PCR, while the TCRdb copy is restricted to in-frame clones and leaves out a portion. The V and J calls and clone size are taken from that table; D and trimming were inferred from the DNA. The table includes hundreds of thousands of clones, around 82% detected once. V was pared by 7 bases and J by 7 bases, with 11 bases between. The CDR3 extends over 13 amino acids. Germline values: CDR1 ENHRY, CDR2 SYGVKD. The data derive from a study of blood T cell repertoires in COVID-19. Study-wide background: COVID-19 samples from acute and convalescent phases originated in the United States, Italy and Spain. Sample material is recorded as cDNA or gDNA derived from T cells, B-cell-depleted T cells, or PBMCs.

Material for sequencing was peripheral blood. This sequence joins TRBV10-3 and TRBJ1-6; TRBD1 might be the D (5 bases). This TCR was recovered from an elderly woman with active or convalescent COVID-19. For the CDR3, the DNA is TGTGCCATCAAAGGGGAAAAAAATTCACCCCTCCACTTT. It translates to CAIKGEKNSPLHF.